A selection of T cell receptor beta chains follows, all from one sample in a study of blood T cell repertoires in COVID-19. Sequencing used immunoSEQ multiplex PCR; TCRdb keeps in-frame clones, though not all of them. The data hold approximately 220,000 clones, with about four fifths observed a single time. The sequencing sample was made of peripheral blood. The source of these receptors is a woman in her 70s with acute or convalescent COVID-19. CDR3s include the opening cysteine and the closing phenylalanine or tryptophan. The order of the fields is J gene, V gene, CDR3 protein.

TRBJ1-3	TRBV7-9	CASSLSGNTIYF
TRBJ2-7	TRBV28	CASSLVSGVSYEQYF
TRBJ2-5	TRBV28	CASSLDSGGETQYF
TRBJ1-5	TRBV30	CAWSVLGSQPQHF
TRBJ1-2	TRBV30	CAWETGGRGYTF
TRBJ1-2	TRBV7-2	CASSPDRGLLYTF
TRBJ1-1	TRBV2	CASRALQGAYTEAFF
TRBJ1-6	TRBV5-1	CASSLEAGANSPLHF
TRBJ2-7	TRBV7-2	CASSLEGLAGSSYEQYF
TRBJ2-1	TRBV4-1	CASSHVLAGGYNEQFF
TRBJ2-7	TRBV5-6	CASTLGGERYEQYF
TRBJ2-7	TRBV28	CASSSRQVTSYEQYF
TRBJ2-7	TRBV7-9	CASRFSDNEQYF
TRBJ1-6	TRBV7-2	CASGQGARSPLHF
TRBJ2-6	TRBV4-3	CASSHQGANVLTF
TRBJ1-2	TRBV7-2	CASSLGVGQIRANYGYTF
TRBJ1-5	TRBV2	CASSGLGGNQPQHF
TRBJ2-3	TRBV3-1/TRBV3-2	CASSLGGGTRTDTQYF
TRBJ1-6	TRBV19	CASTPTGGDNSPLHF
TRBJ2-5	TRBV7-2	CASSLATPGQGPFNF